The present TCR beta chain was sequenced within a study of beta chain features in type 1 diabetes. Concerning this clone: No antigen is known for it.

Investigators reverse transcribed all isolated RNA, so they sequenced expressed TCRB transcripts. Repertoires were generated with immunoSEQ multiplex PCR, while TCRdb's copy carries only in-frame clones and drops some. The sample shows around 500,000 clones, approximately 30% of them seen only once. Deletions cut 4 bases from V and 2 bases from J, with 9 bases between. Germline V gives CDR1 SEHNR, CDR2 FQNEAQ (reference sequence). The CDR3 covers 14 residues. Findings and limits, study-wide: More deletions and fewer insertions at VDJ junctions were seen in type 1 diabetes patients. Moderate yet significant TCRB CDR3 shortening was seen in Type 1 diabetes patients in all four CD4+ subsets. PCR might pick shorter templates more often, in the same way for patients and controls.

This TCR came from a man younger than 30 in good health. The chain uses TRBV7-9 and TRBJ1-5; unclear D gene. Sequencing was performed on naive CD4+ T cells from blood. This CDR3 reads CASSSVAGNQPQHF. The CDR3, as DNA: TGTGCCAGCAGCTCCGTCGCAGGCAATCAGCCCCAGCATTTT.